This T cell receptor (beta chain) is drawn from a study of blood T cells in healthy people across ages. Trimming at V came to 2 bases and at J to 6 bases, leaving 6 bases not matched to a gene. The CDR3 is 14 residues long. The use of a sample-barcoded 5' primer and a J-beta primer mix characterized a second PCR of about 7 to 12 cycles. TCRdb re-derived calls from the 5' RACE reads in MiXCR, one entry per CDR3 protein. The sample lists about 640,000 distinct CDR3 sequences; roughly 53% were seen once. This clonotype was picked up a small number of times. The chain joins TRBV12-3 or TRBV12-4 to TRBJ1-2, with 7 bases identical to TRBD1. The TCR originated in a man aged 60 to 69 in good health. Sequencing used blood. The CDR3 spells CASSLRAQGHGYTF. The CDR3 nucleotides read TGTGCCAGCAGTTTAAGGGCACAGGGGCATGGCTACACCTTC.